Listed below are T cell receptor beta chains from one sample, sequenced in a study of T cell repertoires in cytomegalovirus infection. From the reads, TCRdb called clonotypes with MiXCR, one entry per CDR3 protein. The top ten clones hold roughly 12% of a sample with hundreds of thousands of distinct CDR3 sequences, less than 35% of them seen once. These TCRs' antigens remain unknown. The input for sequencing was cultured CD8+ T cells from PBMCs, taken from culture after CMV antigen stimulation. These receptors were collected from a human donor in good health (CMV status not recorded). Some clones in this sample may be carry-over from other donors' samples. Both conserved end residues are part of each CDR3. D genes are given only for firm matches. Rows may omit the clone size; those that give it use once, few, many or a size class.

v_gene,d_gene,j_gene,abundance,CDR3nt,CDR3aa
TRBV5-5,TRBD1,TRBJ1-4,many,TGTGCCAGCAGCTTGGACAGGGGAGGTGAAAAACTGTTTTTT,CASSLDRGGEKLFF
TRBV5-6,TRBD2,TRBJ2-1,.,TGTGCCAGCAGCCCTGGGACTAGCGGTTTCCTGGGGGTCTTC,CASSPGTSGFLGVF
TRBV5-4,.,TRBJ2-2,.,TGTGCCAGCAGCGATACCCGGGCCACCGGGGAGCTGTTTTTT,CASSDTRATGELFF
TRBV7-6,.,TRBJ2-5,.,TGTGCCAGCAGCTCCCCCCTAGGCCGGCAGGGTGGGGAGACCCAGTACTTC,CASSSPLGRQGGETQYF
TRBV20-1,.,TRBJ2-1,.,TGCAGTGCTAGGGATCTCGGGACAACAAGCTCCTACAATGAGCAGTTCTTC,CSARDLGTTSSYNEQFF
TRBV20-1,TRBD2,TRBJ2-2,.,TGCAGTGCTCGATCGGGGGGGCACACCGGGGAGCTGTTTTTT,CSARSGGHTGELFF
TRBV4-2,TRBD2,TRBJ2-7,.,TGTGCCAGCAGCCAAGAGGGGACTAGCGGGGGGTCCGGCTCCTACGAGCAGTACTTC,CASSQEGTSGGSGSYEQYF
TRBV6-6,.,TRBJ1-5,.,TGTGCCAGCAGTCAGCGGGACGGACCCCAAGAGCCCCAGCATTTT,CASSQRDGPQEPQHF
TRBV19,.,TRBJ1-1,.,TGTGCCAGTAGTATTGGAGGAGTGGATTCTGAAGCTTTCTTT,CASSIGGVDSEAFF
TRBV2,.,TRBJ2-5,.,TGTGCCAGCAGTGAATATCACACATACCAAGAGACCCAGTACTTC,CASSEYHTYQETQYF
TRBV6-5,.,TRBJ2-7,.,TGTGCCAGCAGCCCTTCGGGGGAATCGGGACAAAGTGCGAGCGAGCAGTACTTC,CASSPSGESGQSASEQYF
TRBV7-8,.,TRBJ1-1,many,TGTGCCAGCAGCTTAGGGGGGGCGCAGACTGAAGCTTTCTTT,CASSLGGAQTEAFF
TRBV5-6,.,TRBJ2-3,.,TGTGCCAGCAGCTCCTGGTGGGATCCAGATACGCAGTATTTT,CASSSWWDPDTQYF
TRBV7-2,.,TRBJ1-5,.,TGTGCCAGCGGCTTTCTTATGGGGGGTTACAATCAGCCCCAGCATTTT,CASGFLMGGYNQPQHF
TRBV2,TRBD2,TRBJ2-5,few,TGTGCCAGCAGTGAACTGTGGACTAGCGGGGGGACATACCCGGTGGAGACCCAGTACTTC,CASSELWTSGGTYPVETQYF
TRBV20-1,TRBD1,TRBJ1-6,few,TGCAGTGCTCCAGGGGGCTACTATAATTCACCCCTCCACTTT,CSAPGGYYNSPLHF
TRBV19,.,TRBJ2-2,.,TGTGCCAGTAGGACAGACACCGGGGAGCTGTTTTTT,CASRTDTGELFF
TRBV6-2/TRBV6-3,TRBD2,TRBJ2-1,.,TGTGCCAGCAGTTTGAGCGGGGGTAACTCCTACAATGAGCAGTTCTTC,CASSLSGGNSYNEQFF
TRBV7-6,TRBD1,TRBJ2-3,.,TGTGCTAGCAGCTTAGAAGGATCTAGGACAGGGATTTTAGATACGCAGTATTTT,CASSLEGSRTGILDTQYF
TRBV7-9,.,TRBJ2-1,few,TGTGCCAGCAGCTCACAGGGGACTCTCTCCTACAATGAGCAGTTCTTC,CASSSQGTLSYNEQFF
TRBV9,.,TRBJ2-6,few,TGTGCCAGCAGCGTAAACAGGGGAGGGTCTGGGGCCAACGTCCTGACTTTC,CASSVNRGGSGANVLTF
TRBV4-3,.,TRBJ2-3,.,TGCGCCAGCAGCCAGGGGGATCAGGGAGATACGCAGTATTTT,CASSQGDQGDTQYF
TRBV6-2/TRBV6-3,.,TRBJ1-2,few,TGTGCCACCAGTTACTTACGGGGGTTGGATGGCTACACCTTC,CATSYLRGLDGYTF